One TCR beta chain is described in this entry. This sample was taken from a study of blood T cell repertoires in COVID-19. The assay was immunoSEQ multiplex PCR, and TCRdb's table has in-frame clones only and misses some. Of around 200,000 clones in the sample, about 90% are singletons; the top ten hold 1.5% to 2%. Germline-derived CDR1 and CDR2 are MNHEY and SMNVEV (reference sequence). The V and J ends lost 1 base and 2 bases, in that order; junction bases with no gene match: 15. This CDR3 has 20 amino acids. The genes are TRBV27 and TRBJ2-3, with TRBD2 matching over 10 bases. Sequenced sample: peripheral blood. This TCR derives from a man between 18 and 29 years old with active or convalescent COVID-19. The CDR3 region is CASSLYPSPTSGVITDTQYF. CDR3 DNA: TGTGCCAGCAGTTTATACCCCTCCCCCACTAGCGGGGTTATCACAGATACGCAGTATTTT.